These 31 T cell receptor beta chains came from one sample sequenced in a study of technical replicates of blood from several donors. The assay was immunoSEQ multiplex PCR, and TCRdb's table has in-frame clones only and misses some. The sample shows 85,000 to 100,000 clones, roughly 96% of them seen only once. Sequenced material: T cells isolated from PBMCs. The receptors come from a human donor in good health.

This clone showed up just once. V usage is TRBV19 and J usage is TRBJ2-5; D remains ambiguous. This CDR3 has 20 amino acids. Looked up from germline, CDR1 is LNHDA and CDR2 is SQIVND (reference sequence). The ends were cut back, 5 bases at V and 3 bases at J, with 31 bases in the middle. In DNA, the CDR3 is TGTGCCAGTAGTCCCCACCCCCCGGCAGGTTCTGGGCCGAAAAAAGAGACCCAGTACTTC. This gives the protein CASSPHPPAGSGPKKETQYF. Using reference TRBV19 and TRBJ2-5 for the parts outside the CDR3, the full variable domain is DGGITQSPKYLFRKEGQNVTLSCEQNLNHDAMYWYRQDPGQGLRLIYYSQIVNDFQKGDIAEGYSVSREKKESFPLTVTSAQKNPTAFYLCASSPHPPAGSGPKKETQYFGPGTRLLVL.

The chain combines TRBV5-4 with TRBJ2-2; possibly TRBD2 for D (6 bases). V was cut by 6 bases and J by 4 bases, with 16 bases left in between. The CDR3 is 15 residues long. Germline CDR1 SGHNT, CDR2 YYREEE (reference sequence). The CDR3 protein is CASTQREVVTGELFF. CDR3 coding DNA: TGTGCCAGCACCCAAAGGGAGGTTGTCACCGGGGAGCTGTTTTTT. The full variable domain, in which reference TRBV5-4 and TRBJ2-2 provide the parts outside the CDR3, is ETGVTQSPTHLIKTRGQQVTLRCSSQSGHNTVSWYQQALGQGPQFIFQYYREEENGRGNFPPRFSGLQFPNYSSELNVNALELDDSALYLCASTQREVVTGELFFGEGSRLTVL.

The CDR3 loop reads CAISRTEQPQHF. CDR3 DNA sequence: TGTGCCATCAGTAGGACAGAACAGCCCCAGCATTTT. The chain recombines TRBV10-3 with TRBJ1-5; D might be TRBD1 (6 bases). Germline loops: CDR1 ENHRY, CDR2 SYGVKD. The V gene lost 5 bases and the J gene lost 7 bases, with 9 bases spanning the gap. The CDR3 extends over 12 amino acids.

This chain connects TRBV27 to TRBJ1-2, with D perhaps matching TRBD1 (5 bases). The CDR3 covers 14 residues. The V end lost 4 bases, the J end lost 8 bases, and 17 bases lay between the germline ends. Germline CDR1 MNHEY, CDR2 SMNVEV (reference sequence). The CDR3 spells CASSWGRDPSGYTF. DNA for the CDR3: TGTGCCAGCAGTTGGGGGAGGGATCCATCAGGCTACACCTTC.

This rearrangement joins TRBV11-2 to TRBJ1-5, with 9 bases fitting TRBD1. The germline CDR1 and CDR2 sequences are SGHAT and FQNNGV. This CDR3 comprises 15 residues. The V and J ends lost 1 base and 6 bases, in that order; junction bases with no gene match: 4. For the CDR3, the DNA is TGTGCCAGCAGCTTAGGACAGGGGGACGGTCAGCCCCAGCATTTT. Protein: CASSLGQGDGQPQHF.

The gene calls are TRBV29-1 and TRBJ2-1; D possibly corresponds to TRBD1 (7 bases). CDR1 and CDR2 from the germline V gene are SQVTM and ANQGSEA. With 6 bases removed from V and 10 bases from J, the gap between germline ends came to 22 bases. The length of the CDR3 is 14 residues. CDR3: CSVHGQGVGGEQFF. CDR3 bases: TGCAGCGTCCATGGCCAGGGGGTGGGAGGCGAGCAGTTCTTC.

This chain uses TRBV6-4 with TRBJ2-1, with a possible D match to TRBD2 (5 bases). The germline V and J ends were trimmed by 0 bases and 9 bases, with 12 bases remaining between them. Germline V gives CDR1 MRHNA, CDR2 SNTAGT. The CDR3 is 14 residues long. CDR3: CASSDSRRVAEQFF. Here the CDR3 DNA reads TGTGCCAGCAGTGACTCACGGCGGGTAGCTGAGCAGTTCTTC.

This clone was recorded only once. The chain employs TRBV27 and TRBJ1-1; TRBD1 agrees at 7 bases. The CDR3 has 13 residues. Per the germline V gene, CDR1 is MNHEY and CDR2 is SMNVEV (reference sequence). V shed 7 bases, J shed 3 bases, and the junction held 5 bases outside the gene matches. The CDR3 region has the DNA TGTGCCAGCAAGTTGGACAGGTACACTGAAGCTTTCTTT. The encoded protein is CASKLDRYTEAFF.

The chain couples TRBV30 to TRBJ1-2, with 9 nucleotides matching TRBD1. With 3 bases clipped from V and 6 bases from J, the junction kept 5 bases outside the gene matches. The CDR3 consists of 13 residues. The germline gives CDR1 GTSNPN, CDR2 SVGIG (reference sequence). The CDR3 nucleotides are TGTGCCTGGAGGGACAGGGGTATCGATGGCTACACCTTC. This translates into CAWRDRGIDGYTF.

The chain uses TRBV19 and TRBJ2-1; D uncertain. Trimming left V 3 bases short and J 8 bases short, with 5 bases between. The CDR3 runs 11 residues. From germline, CDR1 is LNHDA and CDR2 SQIVND (reference sequence). The CDR3 sequence is CASSMGDEQFF. In DNA, the CDR3 is TGTGCCAGTAGTATGGGCGATGAGCAGTTCTTC.

The chain links TRBV29-1 to TRBJ2-5; 11 bases line up with TRBD1. The CDR3 runs 13 residues. Germline V CDR1 and CDR2: SQVTM, ANQGSEA. After removal of 6 bases from V and 5 bases from J, the junction contained 5 bases not matched to a gene. CDR3 sequence reads: CSVPGQGVETQYF. The CDR3, as DNA: TGCAGCGTGCCGGGACAGGGGGTGGAGACCCAGTACTTC.

The chain joins TRBV19 to TRBJ2-3; 7 bases fit TRBD1. The CDR3 is 14 amino acids. The V and J ends lost 8 bases and 3 bases, in that order; junction bases with no gene match: 8. Germline V gives CDR1 LNHDA, CDR2 SQIVND (reference sequence). The CDR3 region has the DNA TGTGCCAGTGGGGACAGAGGCTTTACAGATACGCAGTATTTT. This codes for CASGDRGFTDTQYF.

The CDR3 loop reads CASSLMGQGTQETQYF. In DNA, the CDR3 is TGTGCCAGCAGCTTAATGGGACAGGGCACGCAAGAGACCCAGTACTTC. The chain links TRBV7-6 to TRBJ2-5, with TRBD1 matching over 9 bases. CDR1 is SGHVS, CDR2 FNYEAQ, per germline. V gave up 2 bases and J gave up 2 bases; unmatched junction bases: 6. CDR3 length: 16 residues. Full variable domain (outside the CDR3, taken from reference TRBV7-6 and TRBJ2-5): GAGVSQSPRYKVTKRGQDVALRCDPISGHVSLYWYRQALGQGPEFLTYFNYEAQQDKSGLPNDRFSAERPEGSISTLTIQRTEQRDSAMYRCASSLMGQGTQETQYFGPGTRLLVL.

The V call is TRBV5-1, the J call TRBJ2-1; unclear D gene. The ends were cut back, 3 bases at V and 8 bases at J, with 9 bases in the middle. Looked up from germline, CDR1 is SGHRS and CDR2 is YFSETQ. CDR3 size: 12 residues. CDR3 DNA sequence: TGCGCCAGCAGCTCACTGTTGGATGAGCAGTTCTTC. Its translation: CASSSLLDEQFF. Full variable domain (remainder filled in from reference TRBV5-1 and TRBJ2-1): KAGVTQTPRYLIKTRGQQVTLSCSPISGHRSVSWYQQTPGQGLQFLFEYFSETQRNKGNFPGRFSGRQFSNSRSEMNVSTLELGDSALYLCASSSLLDEQFFGPGTRLTVL.

The rearrangement joins TRBV19 to TRBJ2-1; 11 bases map to TRBD2. Per the germline V gene, CDR1 is LNHDA and CDR2 is SQIVND (reference sequence). V trimming: 8 bases; J trimming: 2 bases; junction bases outside the gene matches: 11. This CDR3 region has 17 residues. CDR3 loop: CASGPFGLAGTYNEQFF. The CDR3 nucleotides read TGTGCCAGTGGCCCCTTCGGACTAGCGGGTACCTACAATGAGCAGTTCTTC.

This chain uses TRBV5-1 with TRBJ2-7, with 9 bases that match TRBD1. The CDR3 covers 17 residues. In germline, CDR1 is SGHRS, CDR2 YFSETQ. V lost 2 bases to trimming and J lost 0 bases; unmatched junction nucleotides: 9. The CDR3: CASSLFPGQGGSYEQYF. The CDR3 DNA reads TGCGCCAGCAGCTTATTCCCGGGACAGGGAGGCTCCTACGAGCAGTACTTC.

This sequence joins TRBV5-6 and TRBJ2-3, with 8 nucleotides matching TRBD2. The J segment lost 0 bases and the V segment lost 3 bases, leaving 3 bases of the junction unmatched. Germline lookup yields CDR1 SGHDT and CDR2 YYEEEE. This CDR3 region has 15 residues. CDR3 protein: CASSSGGGSTDTQYF. CDR3 nucleotide sequence: TGTGCCAGCAGCTCCGGGGGGGGTAGCACAGATACGCAGTATTTT.

The V and J genes are TRBV9 and TRBJ1-2, with D perhaps TRBD1 (6 bases). The CDR3 length is 13 residues. V lost 1 base to trimming and J lost 6 bases, with 10 bases between them. The germline gives CDR1 SGDLS, CDR2 YYNGEE. CDR3 region: CASSVTGTHGYTF. CDR3 DNA: TGTGCCAGCAGCGTAACAGGGACCCATGGCTACACCTTC.

This clone has just one count. The chain employs TRBV5-1 and TRBJ1-1, with 9 bases matching TRBD1. This CDR3 has 13 amino acids. V trimming: 7 bases; J trimming: 5 bases; junction bases outside the gene matches: 6. The germline V gene encodes CDR1 SGHRS and CDR2 YFSETQ. The CDR3, as DNA: TGCGCCAGCGGGGAGACAGGGGGTACTGAAGCTTTCTTT. It encodes CASGETGGTEAFF.

V gene TRBV7-8 combines with J gene TRBJ2-3; 9 bases line up with TRBD2. This CDR3 comprises 16 residues. Germline-derived CDR1 and CDR2 are SGHVS and FQNEAQ. V shed 5 bases, J shed 4 bases, and the junction held 10 bases outside the gene matches. The CDR3, as DNA: TGTGCCAGCAGCGTAATAGCGGGAGTCCAGGCAGATACGCAGTATTTT. This translates into CASSVIAGVQADTQYF.

As concerns this clone: A junction boundary mismatches the germline segment, possibly from a read error. V gene TRBV4-1 combines with J gene TRBJ1-3, with a weak D call TRBD1 (5 bases). The germline CDR1 and CDR2 sequences are MGHRA and YSYEKL. CDR3 length: 18 amino acids. CDR3 in amino acids: CASSQGRGLSLRGNTIYF. DNA for the CDR3: TGCGCCAGCAGTCAAGGGAGGGGACTTAGTCTTAGGGGAAACACCATATATTTT.

V gene TRBV18 combines with J gene TRBJ2-7; 9 nucleotides agree with TRBD2. CDR1 and CDR2 from the germline V gene are KGHSH and LQKENI. The trim removed 2 bases at V and 4 bases at J, leaving 6 bases unmatched. The CDR3 extends over 15 amino acids. The CDR3 sequence is CASSPGSGLAYEQYF. The CDR3 coding sequence is TGTGCCAGCTCACCAGGTTCGGGACTAGCTTACGAGCAGTACTTC.

The chain has TRBV6-5 and TRBJ1-1; D is unresolved. V lost 3 bases and J 5 bases, leaving 7 bases between the germline ends. Per germline, CDR1 MNHEY and CDR2 SVGAGI. The CDR3 is 12 residues long. The CDR3 protein is CASSYAGTEAFF. The CDR3 DNA sequence: TGTGCCAGCAGTTATGCGGGAACTGAAGCTTTCTTT.

V and J are TRBV19 and TRBJ1-1, with 9 bases identical to TRBD1. The V gene's germline CDR1 is LNHDA and CDR2 SQIVND (reference sequence). The CDR3 consists of 12 residues. Unmatched junction bases numbered 4, after V lost 7 bases and J lost 7 bases. DNA for the CDR3: TGTGCCAGTACCTCGGACAGGGGTGAAGCTTTCTTT. Its protein is CASTSDRGEAFF.

This chain joins TRBV28 and TRBJ1-4, with a possible D match to TRBD1 (6 bases). V was trimmed by 5 bases and J by 6 bases, leaving 19 bases between them. Germline assignment: CDR1 MDHEN and CDR2 SYDVKM. This CDR3 is built from 16 residues. The CDR3 sequence is CASSPLTGQLHEKLFF. CDR3 nucleotide sequence: TGTGCCAGCAGTCCACTGACCGGACAGCTTCATGAAAAACTGTTTTTT.

The V and J genes are TRBV7-3 and TRBJ1-1, with D possibly matching TRBD1 (5 bases). CDR1 is SGHTA and CDR2 is FQGTGA in the germline V gene. Trimming cost V 1 base and J 1 base, with 7 bases left between them. CDR3 length: 14 residues. The CDR3 DNA is TGTGCCAGCAGCTTAAACGGGGGGAACACTGAAGCTTTCTTT. It encodes CASSLNGGNTEAFF.

The sample holds one count of this clone. The rearrangement joins TRBV5-1 to TRBJ2-7; 7 bases agree with TRBD2. The trim removed 2 bases at V and 5 bases at J, leaving 7 bases unmatched. Germline CDR1 is SGHRS and CDR2 is YFSETQ. CDR3 length: 14 amino acids. The CDR3 DNA follows: TGCGCCAGCAGCTTTGGGAGGGTTCCTGACGAGCAGTACTTC. It yields the protein CASSFGRVPDEQYF.

This clone is a singleton in its sample. This sequence joins TRBV25-1 and TRBJ2-5; tentative D call: TRBD2 (6 bases). CDR1 is MGHDK, CDR2 SYGVNS, per germline. The V and J ends lost 4 bases and 5 bases respectively, with 14 bases between them. The CDR3 runs to 14 residues. CDR3 DNA sequence: TGTGCCAGCAGTGTCCGCGGGGAATTGGAGACCCAGTACTTC. Amino acids: CASSVRGELETQYF.

The J gene is TRBJ1-4, the V gene TRBV9; the match to TRBD1 covers 8 bases. Trimming cost V 2 bases and J 8 bases; bases outside gene matches: 8. The CDR3 loop spans 15 amino acids. Germline V gene data show CDR1 as SGDLS and CDR2 as YYNGEE. The CDR3 region has the DNA TGTGCCAGCAGCGTGGGGACAGGCCGGGGAGAAAAACTGTTTTTT. Amino acids: CASSVGTGRGEKLFF.

This clone appeared once. The V gene is TRBV10-1, the J gene TRBJ2-1, with TRBD1 matching over 7 bases. Germline V gives CDR1 WNHNN, CDR2 SYGVQD (reference sequence). The ends lost 5 bases at V and 0 bases at J; junction bases unmatched: 1. This CDR3 comprises 14 residues. DNA for the CDR3: TGCGCCAGCAGTCGGGACAGCTCCTACAATGAGCAGTTCTTC. Protein product: CASSRDSSYNEQFF.

The rearrangement links TRBV5-1 to TRBJ1-1, with TRBD1 as a possible D gene (5 bases). Per the germline V gene, CDR1 is SGHRS and CDR2 is YFSETQ. V was cut by 0 bases and J by 11 bases, with 11 bases left in between. CDR3 length equals 12 residues. The CDR3 nucleotides are TGCGCCAGCAGCTTGGATTCAGGGATGGCTTTCTTT. It translates to CASSLDSGMAFF.